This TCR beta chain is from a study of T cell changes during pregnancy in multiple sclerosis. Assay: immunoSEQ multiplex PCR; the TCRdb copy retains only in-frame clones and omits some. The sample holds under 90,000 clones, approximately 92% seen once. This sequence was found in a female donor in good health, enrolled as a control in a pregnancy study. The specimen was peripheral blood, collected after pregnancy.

This chain's CDR3 is CASSRGTGGMDWAPLHF. CDR3 coding DNA: TGTGCCAGCAGTAGAGGGACAGGGGGCATGGATTGGGCACCCCTCCACTTT. J is TRBJ1-6 and V is TRBV28; 12 positions match TRBD1. Trimming at V came to 5 bases and at J to 11 bases, leaving 13 bases not matched to a gene. In germline, CDR1 is MDHEN, CDR2 SYDVKM. The CDR3 covers 17 residues.